The entry that follows covers one T cell receptor beta chain sequence. Its antigen remains unidentified. This specimen comes from a study of memory CD4+ T cells and cytomegalovirus serostatus. Broader study findings: Each of 60 to 80 CMV-associated TCRbeta sequences occurred in one to five individuals.

In the study's own analysis: After removing out-of-frame reads, 2 million to 2.5 million distinct TCRbeta sequences remained. Libraries were prepared by immunoSEQ multiplex PCR; TCRdb keeps only in-frame clonotypes and omits some of them. V and J calls and clone size follow that table, whereas D and trimming were derived from the DNA. The data hold about 27,000 clones, with about three quarters observed a single time. The sort gate was single viable CD3+CD4+CD8-CD45RO+ cells for memory CD4+ T cells. The CDR3 has 15 amino acids. Germline V lookup: CDR1 LNHDA, CDR2 SQIVND (reference sequence). With 9 bases removed from V and 1 base from J, the gap between germline ends came to 16 bases.

This chain links TRBV19 with TRBJ1-5; tentatively, D is TRBD1 (5 bases). Source material: memory CD4+ T cells from blood. This clonotype was sampled from an adult in good health and CMV-seronegative. The DNA of the CDR3 is TGTGCCAGCCTCCGGGGGATTGGGAGCAATCAGCCCCAGCATTTT. Encoded protein: CASLRGIGSNQPQHF. The complete variable domain, with remaining parts taken from reference TRBV19 and TRBJ1-5, reads DGGITQSPKYLFRKEGQNVTLSCEQNLNHDAMYWYRQDPGQGLRLIYYSQIVNDFQKGDIAEGYSVSREKKESFPLTVTSAQKNPTAFYLCASLRGIGSNQPQHFGDGTRLSIL.